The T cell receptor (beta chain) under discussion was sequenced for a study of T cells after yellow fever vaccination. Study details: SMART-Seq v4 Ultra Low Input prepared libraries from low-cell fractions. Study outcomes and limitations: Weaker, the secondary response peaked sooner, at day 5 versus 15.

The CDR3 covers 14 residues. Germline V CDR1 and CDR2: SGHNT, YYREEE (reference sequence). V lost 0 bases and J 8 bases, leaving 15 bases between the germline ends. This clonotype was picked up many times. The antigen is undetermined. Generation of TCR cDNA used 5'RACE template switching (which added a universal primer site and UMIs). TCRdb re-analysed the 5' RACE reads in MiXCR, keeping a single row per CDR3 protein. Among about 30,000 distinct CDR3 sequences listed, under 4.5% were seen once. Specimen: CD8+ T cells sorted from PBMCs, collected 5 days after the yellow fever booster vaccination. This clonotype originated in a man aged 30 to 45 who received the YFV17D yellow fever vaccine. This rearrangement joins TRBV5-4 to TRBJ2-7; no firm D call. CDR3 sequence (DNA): TGTGCCAGCAGCTTGGTGGGCAGAATTACGCAGCAGTACTTC. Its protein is CASSLVGRITQQYF.